The clone carrying this T cell receptor beta chain has only one observation. Its antigen is not identified. Some clones are missing from TCRdb's copy, which holds only in-frame ones; the method was immunoSEQ multiplex PCR. The sample lists 660,000 or so clones; roughly 96% were seen once. This sample was included in a study of shared clonotypes between healthy human individuals. Selected positively for CCR7 and CD45RO-negative, naive CD8 cells excluded terminally differentiated effector memory CD45RA+ cells. This CDR3 has 15 amino acids. Per the germline V gene, CDR1 is SGHTS and CDR2 is YDEGEE. Germline trimming cut 0 bases from V and 5 bases from J; bases unmatched to any gene: 4. Study-wide results and limits: Among several donors, about 5% of naive CD4 clonotypes were found in common. Rarefaction showed that sequencing of sorted subsets was incomplete (despite large depth).

The chain carries TRBV5-8 and TRBJ1-5; 8 nucleotides agree with TRBD1. The sequenced sample was naive CD8+ T cells sorted from blood. The TCR originated in a woman in her thirties in good health. The CDR3 loop is CASSLDRGYYQPQHF. For the CDR3, the DNA is TGTGCCAGCAGCTTGGACAGGGGGTACTATCAGCCCCAGCATTTT.